This T cell receptor beta chain derives from a study of T cell responses to AZD1222 COVID-19 vaccine. Study-level results: Nearly half of spike-specific TCRs reportedly target variant regions that are unmutated in the B.1.351 and B.1.1.7 variants. Donors were mostly white British, more females; clonal diversity possibly underestimated. Spike as a whole was targeted by vaccine-associated CD4 TCRs, dominant at 160-218 and 743-854.

This clone has only one observation. Its antigen is unidentified. The V gene's germline CDR1 is LNHDA and CDR2 SQIVND (reference sequence). J was trimmed by 8 bases and V by 7 bases; bases with no gene match: 5. There are 13 residues in the CDR3. Here immunoSEQ multiplex PCR was the method, and the copy in TCRdb shows in-frame clones only, minus some. The data show about 120,000 clones, approximately 89% seen once. The receptor was isolated from an adult in good health. The rearrangement joins TRBV19 to TRBJ2-3; the match to TRBD2 covers 11 bases. The material was peripheral blood, obtained on day 0 of AZD1222 vaccination. The CDR3 DNA follows: TGTGCCAGTAAACTAGCGGGAGATGTTACGCAGTATTTT. Translating gives CASKLAGDVTQYF.